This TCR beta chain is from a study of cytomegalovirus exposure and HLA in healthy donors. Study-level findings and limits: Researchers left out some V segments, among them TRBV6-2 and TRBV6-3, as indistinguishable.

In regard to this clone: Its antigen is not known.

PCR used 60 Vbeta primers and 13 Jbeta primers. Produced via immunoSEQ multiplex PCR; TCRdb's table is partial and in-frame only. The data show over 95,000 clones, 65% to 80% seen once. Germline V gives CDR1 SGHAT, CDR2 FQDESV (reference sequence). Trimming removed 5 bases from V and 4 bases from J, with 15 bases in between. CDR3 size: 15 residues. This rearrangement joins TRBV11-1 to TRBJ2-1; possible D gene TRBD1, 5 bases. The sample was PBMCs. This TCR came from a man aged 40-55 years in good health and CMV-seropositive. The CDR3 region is CASSLTGSQYNEQFF. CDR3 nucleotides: TGTGCCAGCAGCCTCACAGGTTCTCAATACAATGAGCAGTTCTTC.